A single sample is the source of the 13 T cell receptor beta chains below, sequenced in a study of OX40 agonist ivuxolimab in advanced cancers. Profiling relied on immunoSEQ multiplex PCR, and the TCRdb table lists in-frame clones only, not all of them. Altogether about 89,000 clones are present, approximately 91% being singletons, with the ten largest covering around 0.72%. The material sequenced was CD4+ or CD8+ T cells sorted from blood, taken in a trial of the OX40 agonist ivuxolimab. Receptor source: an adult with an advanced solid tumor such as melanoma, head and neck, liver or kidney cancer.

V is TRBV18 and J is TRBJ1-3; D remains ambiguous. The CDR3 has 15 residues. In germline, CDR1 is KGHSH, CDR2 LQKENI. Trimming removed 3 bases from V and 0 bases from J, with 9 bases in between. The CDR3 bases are TGTGCCAGCTCACCGCAGGTAGACTCTGGAAACACCATATATTTT. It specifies CASSPQVDSGNTIYF.

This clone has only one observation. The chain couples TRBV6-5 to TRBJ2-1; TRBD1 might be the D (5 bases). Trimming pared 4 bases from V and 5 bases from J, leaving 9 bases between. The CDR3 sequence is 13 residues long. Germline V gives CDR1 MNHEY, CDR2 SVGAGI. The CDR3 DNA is TGTGCCAGCAGTTCTCGACAGAACAATGAGCAGTTCTTC. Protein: CASSSRQNNEQFF.

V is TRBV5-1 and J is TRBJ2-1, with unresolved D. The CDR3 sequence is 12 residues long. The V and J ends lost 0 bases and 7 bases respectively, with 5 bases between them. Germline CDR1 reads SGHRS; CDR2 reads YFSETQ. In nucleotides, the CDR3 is TGCGCCAGCAGCTTGGCGTCTAATGAGCAGTTCTTC. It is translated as CASSLASNEQFF. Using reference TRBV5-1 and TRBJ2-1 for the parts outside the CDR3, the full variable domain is KAGVTQTPRYLIKTRGQQVTLSCSPISGHRSVSWYQQTPGQGLQFLFEYFSETQRNKGNFPGRFSGRQFSNSRSEMNVSTLELGDSALYLCASSLASNEQFFGPGTRLTVL.

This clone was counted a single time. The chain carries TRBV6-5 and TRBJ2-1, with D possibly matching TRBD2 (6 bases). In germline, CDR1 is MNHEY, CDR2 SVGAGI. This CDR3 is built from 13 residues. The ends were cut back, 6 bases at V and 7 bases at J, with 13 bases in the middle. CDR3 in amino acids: CASRVSGTNEQFF. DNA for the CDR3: TGTGCCAGCAGGGTCTCAGGGACTAATGAGCAGTTCTTC.

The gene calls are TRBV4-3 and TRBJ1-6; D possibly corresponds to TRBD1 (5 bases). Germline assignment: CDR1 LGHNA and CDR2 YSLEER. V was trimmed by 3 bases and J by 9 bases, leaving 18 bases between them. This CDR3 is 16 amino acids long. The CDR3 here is CASSQGHISGGSPLHF. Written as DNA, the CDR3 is TGCGCCAGCAGCCAGGGTCACATCTCTGGGGGTTCACCCCTCCACTTT.

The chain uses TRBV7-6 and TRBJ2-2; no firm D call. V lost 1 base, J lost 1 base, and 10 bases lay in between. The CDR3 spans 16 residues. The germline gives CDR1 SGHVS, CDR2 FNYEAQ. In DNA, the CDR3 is TGTGCCAGCAGCTTAGTACCCTTACTGAACACCGGGGAGCTGTTTTTT. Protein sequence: CASSLVPLLNTGELFF.

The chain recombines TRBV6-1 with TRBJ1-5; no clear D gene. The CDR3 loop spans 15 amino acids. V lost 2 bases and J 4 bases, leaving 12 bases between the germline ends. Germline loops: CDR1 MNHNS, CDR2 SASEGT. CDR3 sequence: CASSELITENQPQHF. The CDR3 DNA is TGTGCCAGCAGTGAACTAATCACGGAGAATCAGCCCCAGCATTTT.

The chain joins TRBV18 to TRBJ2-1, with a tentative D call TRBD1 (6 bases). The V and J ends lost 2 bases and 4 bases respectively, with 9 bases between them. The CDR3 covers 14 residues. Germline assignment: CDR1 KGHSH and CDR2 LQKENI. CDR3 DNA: TGTGCCAGCTCACCATCAACAGGGTACAATGAGCAGTTCTTC. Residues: CASSPSTGYNEQFF. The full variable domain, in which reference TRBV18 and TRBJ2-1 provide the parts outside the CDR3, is NAGVMQNPRHLVRRRGQEARLRCSPMKGHSHVYWYRQLPEEGLKFMVYLQKENIIDESGMPKERFSAEFPKEGPSILRIQQVVRGDSAAYFCASSPSTGYNEQFFGPGTRLTVL.

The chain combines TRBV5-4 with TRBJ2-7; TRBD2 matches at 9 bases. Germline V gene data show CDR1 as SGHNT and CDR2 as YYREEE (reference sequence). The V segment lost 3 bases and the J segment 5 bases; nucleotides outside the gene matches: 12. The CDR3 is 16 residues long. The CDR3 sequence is CASSSELAGVPNEQYF. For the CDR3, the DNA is TGTGCCAGCAGCTCAGAGTTAGCGGGAGTGCCCAACGAGCAGTACTTC.

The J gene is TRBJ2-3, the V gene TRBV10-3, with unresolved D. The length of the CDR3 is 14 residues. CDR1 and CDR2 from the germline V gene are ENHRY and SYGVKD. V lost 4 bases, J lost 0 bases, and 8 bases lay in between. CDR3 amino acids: CAISAGYSTDTQYF. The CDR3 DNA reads TGTGCCATCAGTGCGGGTTACAGCACAGATACGCAGTATTTT.

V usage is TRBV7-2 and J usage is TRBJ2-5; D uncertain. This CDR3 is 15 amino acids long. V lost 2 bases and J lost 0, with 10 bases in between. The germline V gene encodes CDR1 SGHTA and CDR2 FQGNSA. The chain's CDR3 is CASSLIAANQETQYF. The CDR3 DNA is TGTGCCAGCAGCTTAATTGCGGCTAACCAAGAGACCCAGTACTTC.

CDR3 nucleotides: TGTGCCAGCAGCTTACCTTCCTACGAGCAGTACTTC. This codes for CASSLPSYEQYF. The rearrangement links TRBV7-2 to TRBJ2-7, with D unclear. Trimming shortened V by 2 bases and J by 1 base, and 3 bases separated the two germline ends. Looked up from germline, CDR1 is SGHTA and CDR2 is FQGNSA. This CDR3 spans 12 amino acids.

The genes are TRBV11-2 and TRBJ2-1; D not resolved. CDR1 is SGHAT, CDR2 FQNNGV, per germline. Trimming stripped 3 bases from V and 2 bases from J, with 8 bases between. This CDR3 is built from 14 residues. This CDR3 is CASSFGWPYNEQFF. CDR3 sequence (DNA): TGTGCCAGCAGCTTCGGGTGGCCCTACAATGAGCAGTTCTTC.